This T cell receptor beta chain was found in a study of Tregs in tolerant kidney transplant recipients. Assay: immunoSEQ multiplex PCR; the TCRdb copy retains only in-frame clones and omits some. The sample holds 100,000 to 130,000 clones, 90% seen once. Unstimulated regulatory T cells (CD4+CD25+CD127-), CD4+CD25- non-regulatory cells, CD4 and CD8 cells were FACS-sorted from thawed PBMCs. Trimming cost V 6 bases and J 0 bases, with 17 bases left between them. The germline gives CDR1 MGHDK, CDR2 SYGVNS. CDR3 length equals 16 residues. The chain recombines TRBV25-1 with TRBJ1-1; D may be TRBD1 (5 bases). This TCR was sampled from a human donor who received a combined kidney and bone marrow transplant. Here the sequenced sample was CD4+ T cells from blood, taken before the transplant. The CDR3 protein is CASSAEWGGVNTEAFF. In DNA, the CDR3 is TGTGCCAGCAGCGCCGAGTGGGGGGGGGTGAACACTGAAGCTTTCTTT.